These 10 T cell receptor beta chains were all obtained from the same sample, sequenced in a study of T cell clones after liver transplantation. Generated by immunoSEQ multiplex PCR, the TCRdb table keeps only in-frame clones and is missing some. The table lists more than 100,000 clones, around four fifths of them singletons, with roughly 3.1% in the top ten. Source: CD4+ T cells from blood, taken approximately 4 years after liver transplant. Every receptor here comes from a human patient who received a liver transplant. Some T cells could come from the graft donor.

The rearrangement joins TRBV6-1 to TRBJ1-5; D is undetermined. V was clipped by 7 bases and J by 0 bases, with 10 bases between them. CDR3 size: 14 residues. Germline loops: CDR1 MNHNS, CDR2 SASEGT. CDR3 loop: CASIQVHSNQPQHF. DNA for the CDR3: TGTGCCAGCATCCAGGTTCATAGCAATCAGCCCCAGCATTTT.

V is TRBV5-4 and J is TRBJ2-3, with 9 bases that match TRBD1. In germline, CDR1 is SGHNT, CDR2 YYREEE (reference sequence). The CDR3 has 14 residues. Trimming took 3 bases from V and 5 from J; bases not matched to a gene: 4. In nucleotides, the CDR3 is TGTGCCAGCAGCTGGACAGGGGCAAAAGATACGCAGTATTTT. Translation gives CASSWTGAKDTQYF.

This chain uses TRBV19 with TRBJ2-7; TRBD1 matches 10 bases. Trimming removed 4 bases from V and 4 bases from J; junction bases left unmatched: 10. There are 16 residues in the CDR3. Germline V gives CDR1 LNHDA, CDR2 SQIVND (reference sequence). CDR3 protein: CASSKGAGTGAYEQYF. As DNA, the CDR3 is TGTGCCAGTAGTAAAGGGGCCGGGACAGGGGCTTACGAGCAGTACTTC.

The V gene is TRBV7-9, the J gene TRBJ2-5; TRBD1 agrees at 7 bases. CDR3 length equals 16 residues. With V trimmed by 1 base and J by 1 base, 6 bases remained unmatched. Germline assignment: CDR1 SEHNR and CDR2 FQNEAQ (reference sequence). CDR3 sequence: CASSLGTGVFQETQYF. CDR3 coding DNA: TGTGCCAGCAGCTTAGGGACAGGAGTTTTCCAAGAGACCCAGTACTTC.

V usage is TRBV4-1 and J usage is TRBJ1-2, with D possibly TRBD1 on 5 matching bases. Germline loops: CDR1 MGHRA, CDR2 YSYEKL. This CDR3 region has 16 residues. With 1 base removed from V and 4 bases from J, the gap between germline ends came to 16 bases. In DNA, the CDR3 is TGCGCCAGCAGCCAAGCGGGTACCGGGACCCGCTATGGCTACACCTTC. Protein: CASSQAGTGTRYGYTF.

This clone was picked up one time. The chain carries TRBV18 and TRBJ2-7; possibly TRBD1 for D (5 bases). CDR3 size: 16 residues. V was pared by 2 bases and J by 1 base, with 15 bases between. Germline V gene data show CDR1 as KGHSH and CDR2 as LQKENI. Here the CDR3 reads CASSPLRTAGSYEQYF. CDR3 DNA: TGTGCCAGCTCACCATTACGAACGGCAGGGTCCTACGAGCAGTACTTC.

V is TRBV7-2 and J is TRBJ2-2; 10 nucleotides agree with TRBD2. The CDR3 is 16 amino acids. V lost 5 bases, J lost 3 bases, and 6 bases stayed unmatched. Germline V lookup: CDR1 SGHTA, CDR2 FQGNSA. Here the CDR3 reads CASSPPSGGYTGELFF. The CDR3 coding sequence is TGTGCCAGCAGCCCACCTAGCGGGGGATACACCGGGGAGCTGTTTTTT.

The chain is built from TRBV5-6 and TRBJ1-1; D call uncertain. Germline V gene sequence: CDR1 SGHDT, CDR2 YYEEEE. V was cut by 2 bases and J by 5 bases, with 7 bases left in between. The CDR3 length is 12 residues. The CDR3 DNA reads TGTGCCAGCAGCTTTGTGGGGACTGAAGCTTTCTTT. Amino acids: CASSFVGTEAFF.

V gene TRBV18 combines with J gene TRBJ2-7; D remains unclear. V was cut by 3 bases and J by 9 bases, with 12 bases left in between. CDR1 and CDR2 from the germline V gene are KGHSH and LQKENI. The CDR3 is made up of 12 amino acids. CDR3 DNA sequence: TGTGCCAGCTCACCTGGGGATAACGCGCAGTACTTC. Translated: CASSPGDNAQYF.

The chain couples TRBV28 to TRBJ2-3; 8 bases agree with TRBD2. Trimming at V came to 2 bases and at J to 2 bases, leaving 3 bases not matched to a gene. The germline V gene encodes CDR1 MDHEN and CDR2 SYDVKM. There are 15 residues in the CDR3. The CDR3 region is CASSLVAGPTDTQYF. CDR3 nucleotide sequence: TGTGCCAGCAGTTTAGTAGCGGGGCCCACAGATACGCAGTATTTT.